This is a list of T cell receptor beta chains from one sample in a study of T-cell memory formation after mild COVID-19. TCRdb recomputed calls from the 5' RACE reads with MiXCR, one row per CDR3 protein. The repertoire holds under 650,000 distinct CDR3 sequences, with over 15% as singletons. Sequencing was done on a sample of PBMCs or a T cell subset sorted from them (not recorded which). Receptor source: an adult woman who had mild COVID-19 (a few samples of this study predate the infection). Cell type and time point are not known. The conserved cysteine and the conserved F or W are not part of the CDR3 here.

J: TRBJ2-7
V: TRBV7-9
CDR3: ASSKTPGQGSYEQY

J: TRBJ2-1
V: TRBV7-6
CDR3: ASSFLRATQQF

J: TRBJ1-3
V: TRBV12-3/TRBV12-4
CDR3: ASSLSRQGSGNTIY

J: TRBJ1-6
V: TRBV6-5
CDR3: ASSYSPFFPRDRAVSPLH

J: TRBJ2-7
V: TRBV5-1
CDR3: ASSVDIHSSYEQY

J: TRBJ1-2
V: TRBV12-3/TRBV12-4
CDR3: ASSLIGFNYGYT

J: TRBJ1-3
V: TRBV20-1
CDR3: SAQSGGPGSIYGNTIY

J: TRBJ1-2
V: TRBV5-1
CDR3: ASSLYQANYGYT

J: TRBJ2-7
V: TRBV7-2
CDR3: ASRPSRGAYEQY

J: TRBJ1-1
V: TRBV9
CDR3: ASSVEWVNTEAF

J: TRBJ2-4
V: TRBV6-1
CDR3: ASSEDRPPAKNIQY

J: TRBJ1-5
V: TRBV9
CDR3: ASSKGAGGSNQPQH

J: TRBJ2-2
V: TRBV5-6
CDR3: ASSFQGVSTGELF

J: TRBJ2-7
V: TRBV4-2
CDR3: ASSQEWTSGSMDYYEQY

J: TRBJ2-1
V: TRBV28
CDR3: ASSFGGVYNEQF

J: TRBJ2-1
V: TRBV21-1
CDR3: ASSKAQF

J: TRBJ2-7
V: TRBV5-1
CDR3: ASSLAGTGHEQY

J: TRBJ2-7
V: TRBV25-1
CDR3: PFGGRVYEQY

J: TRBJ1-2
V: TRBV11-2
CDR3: ASSVGQGASADGYT

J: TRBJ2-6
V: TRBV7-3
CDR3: ASSLRRSSSGANVLT

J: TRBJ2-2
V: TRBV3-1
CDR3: ASSRGAHTGELF

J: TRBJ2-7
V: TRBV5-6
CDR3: ASSPYPRVSYEQY

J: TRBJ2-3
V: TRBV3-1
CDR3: ASRGGSITDTQY

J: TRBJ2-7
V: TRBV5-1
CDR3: ASSSGDGHYEQY

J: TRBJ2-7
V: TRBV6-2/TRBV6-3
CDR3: ASSTSGKTIYEQY

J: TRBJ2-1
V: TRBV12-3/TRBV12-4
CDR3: ASSFLAGGPYEQF

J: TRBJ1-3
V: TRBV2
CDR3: ANRVDRSVNTIY

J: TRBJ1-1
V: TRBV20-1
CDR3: SARIDRGPTEAF

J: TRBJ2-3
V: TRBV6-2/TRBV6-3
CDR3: ASSQRGTSTDTQY

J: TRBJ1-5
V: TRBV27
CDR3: ASSVGVGNQPQH

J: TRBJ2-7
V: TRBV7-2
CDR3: ASTMGESSYEQY

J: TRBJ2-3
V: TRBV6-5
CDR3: ASSYTRLGTGSTDTQY

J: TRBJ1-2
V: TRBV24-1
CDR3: ATKAGLRNGYT

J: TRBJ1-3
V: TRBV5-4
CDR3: ASSLAGGDTIY

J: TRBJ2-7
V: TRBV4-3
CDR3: ASSQGRSGEQY

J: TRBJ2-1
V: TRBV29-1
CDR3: SVVRLAGYNEQF

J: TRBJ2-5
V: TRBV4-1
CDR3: ASSARLAGHQETQY

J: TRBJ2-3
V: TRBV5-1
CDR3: ASSLTASTDTQY

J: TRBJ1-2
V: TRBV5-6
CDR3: ASSLMTANYGYT

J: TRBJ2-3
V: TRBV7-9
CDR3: AGNSGPVDTQY

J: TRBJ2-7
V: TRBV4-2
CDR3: ASSQDSGTLSYEQY

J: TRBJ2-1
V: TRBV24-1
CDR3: ATSDWGGGHNEQF

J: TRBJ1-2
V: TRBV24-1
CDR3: ATSDLTADGYT

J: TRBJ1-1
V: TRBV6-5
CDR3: ASSYSQGAYEAF

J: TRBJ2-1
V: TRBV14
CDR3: ASSQGGLAVTYNEQF

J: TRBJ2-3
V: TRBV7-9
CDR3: ASSSFGSTDTQY

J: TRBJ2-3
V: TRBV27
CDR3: ASSLGLSGGYDTQY

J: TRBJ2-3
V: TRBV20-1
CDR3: SATVTSDDTQY

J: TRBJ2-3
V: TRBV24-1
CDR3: ATSKSGEAGVLDTQY